What follows are 22 T cell receptor beta chains derived from one specimen sequenced in a study of T cells in Graves' hyperthyroidism and ophthalmopathy. RNA transcripts yielded amplified TCR beta CDR3 regions. Carried out on the TCR CDR3, a first-round RT-PCR used the HTBI primer set. One entry per CDR3 protein results from TCRdb running MiXCR on the multiplex PCR reads. The repertoire holds some 500,000 distinct CDR3 sequences, approximately 14% seen once, with around a sixth in the top ten. Sequencing input: blood. These receptors were obtained from a woman in her late teens or twenties with Graves' hyperthyroidism.

In its sample, this clonotype was seen many times. The V and J genes are TRBV5-1 and TRBJ2-2; D tentatively reads TRBD1 or TRBD2 (7 bases each). The V end lost 6 bases, the J end lost 0 bases, and 12 bases lay between the germline ends. The CDR3 covers 15 residues. The germline V gene has CDR1 SGHRS and CDR2 YFSETQ. The CDR3 sequence is CASKAGQTNTGELFF. CDR3 bases: TGCGCCAGCAAAGCGGGACAGACGAACACCGGGGAGCTGTTTTTT.

The sample holds many counts of this clonotype. This chain connects TRBV20-1 to TRBJ1-3, with 9 positions matching TRBD1. The CDR3 has 14 residues. From germline, CDR1 is DFQATT and CDR2 SNEGSKA (reference sequence). J lost 5 bases, V lost 3 bases, and 5 bases had no gene match. CDR3 coding DNA: TGCAGTGCTAGCCCGACAGGGGGAAGAAACACCATATATTTT. It codes for CSASPTGGRNTIYF.

This clonotype was counted at least ten times. The genes are TRBV19 and TRBJ1-1; D unclear. The CDR3 has 13 residues. Trimming removed 3 bases from V and 4 bases from J, with 9 bases in between. The germline CDR1 and CDR2 sequences are LNHDA and SQIVND (reference sequence). CDR3 sequence reads: CASSIWPATEAFF. The CDR3 region has the DNA TGTGCCAGTAGTATTTGGCCTGCCACTGAAGCTTTCTTT.

V is TRBV12-3 or TRBV12-4 and J is TRBJ1-3; D gene uncertain. The V and J ends lost 3 bases and 4 bases respectively, with 10 bases between them. This CDR3 comprises 14 residues. CDR3 residues: CASSLVGYGNTIYF. For the CDR3, the DNA is TGTGCCAGCAGTTTGGTGGGCTACGGAAACACCATATATTTT.

This clonotype was found a few times. The rearrangement uses TRBV19 and TRBJ1-1; D gene uncertain. This CDR3 has 16 residues. Germline lookup yields CDR1 LNHDA and CDR2 SQIVND (reference sequence). The V end lost 5 bases, the J end lost 2 bases, and 18 bases lay between the germline ends. CDR3 DNA: TGTGCCAGTAGTCAGAGTTTTGGGCACGAAAACACTGAAGCTTTCTTT. It is translated as CASSQSFGHENTEAFF.

The chain couples TRBV4-1 to TRBJ2-1, with unresolved D. The CDR3 is 14 amino acids. Germline CDR1 reads MGHRA; CDR2 reads YSYEKL. V lost 0 bases to trimming and J lost 3 bases, with 6 bases between them. DNA for the CDR3: TGCGCCAGCAGCCAAGATGCTGTCTACAATGAGCAGTTCTTC. Protein sequence: CASSQDAVYNEQFF.

J is TRBJ1-5 and V is TRBV14; D gene ambiguous. The CDR3 sequence is 13 residues long. The germline V gene has CDR1 SGHDN and CDR2 FVKESK. V dropped 3 bases and J dropped 6 bases, with 9 bases sitting between them. CDR3 in DNA: TGTGCCAGCAGCCAGAACCCCGGTCAGCCCCAGCATTTT. The encoded protein is CASSQNPGQPQHF.

This clonotype was counted many times. CDR3 bases: TGTGCCAGCAGCCCAAATAGCGGGAGCCCCAATGAGCAGTTCTTC. Amino acid sequence: CASSPNSGSPNEQFF. J is TRBJ2-1 and V is TRBV12-3 or TRBV12-4, with TRBD2 matching over 9 bases. After removal of 6 bases from V and 6 bases from J, the junction contained 9 bases not matched to a gene. This CDR3 comprises 15 residues.

This clonotype has more than one count but fewer than ten. The rearrangement uses TRBV19 and TRBJ2-2; a weak D match, TRBD1 (5 bases). Germline-derived CDR1 and CDR2 are LNHDA and SQIVND (reference sequence). Trimming left V 7 bases short and J 0 bases short, with 9 bases between. The CDR3 runs to 14 residues. The CDR3 sequence: CASTRQPNTGELFF. CDR3 DNA sequence: TGTGCCAGTACGAGACAGCCGAACACCGGGGAGCTGTTTTTT.

This clonotype was seen repeatedly, ten times or more. V and J are TRBV11-2 and TRBJ2-7; D unresolved. This CDR3 is built from 15 residues. Trimming cost V 0 bases and J 1 base, with 10 bases left between them. CDR1 and CDR2 from the germline V gene are SGHAT and FQNNGV. The CDR3 DNA follows: TGTGCCAGCAGCTTAGATCAGCTAGGTTCCTACGAGCAGTACGTC. It is translated as CASSLDQLGSYEQYV.

This clonotype was picked up a small number of times. The gene calls are TRBV20-1 and TRBJ1-2; 8 positions agree with TRBD1. V lost 7 bases and J lost 2; bases outside the gene matches: 0. From germline, CDR1 is DFQATT and CDR2 SNEGSKA (reference sequence). The CDR3 spans 11 residues. Here the CDR3 reads CSGTGNYGYTF. In nucleotides, the CDR3 is TGCAGTGGGACAGGGAACTATGGCTACACCTTC.

This clonotype was detected many times. The rearrangement links TRBV5-1 to TRBJ2-5, with D perhaps TRBD2 (7 bases). CDR3 length: 18 residues. Germline V gene lookup returns CDR1 SGHRS and CDR2 YFSETQ. V shed 5 bases and J shed 1 base, with 24 bases lying between them. The CDR3 sequence: CASSPTGRVYPPQETQYF. CDR3 nucleotide sequence: TGCGCCAGCAGTCCCACAGGGAGGGTTTACCCACCCCAAGAGACCCAGTACTTC.

This clonotype showed up many times. The chain joins TRBV3-1 to TRBJ1-6; D not resolved. CDR1 is LGHDT, CDR2 YNNKEL, per germline (reference sequence). V was shortened by 1 base and J by 8 bases, with 3 bases between the two germline ends. This CDR3 spans 12 amino acids. The CDR3 bases are TGTGCCAGCAGCCAAGTTGATTCACCCCTCCACTTT. This codes for CASSQVDSPLHF.

This clonotype has a count of ten or more. The chain combines TRBV11-3 with TRBJ2-1, with a possible D match to TRBD1 (6 bases). Trimming took off 5 bases at V and 9 bases at J, with 11 bases between the two ends. CDR3 length equals 12 residues. Germline V gene lookup returns CDR1 SGHNT and CDR2 YENEEA. CDR3 region: CASSPRGAEQFF. Written as DNA, the CDR3 is TGTGCCAGCAGCCCCAGGGGAGCTGAGCAGTTCTTC.

The chain employs TRBV12-3 or TRBV12-4 and TRBJ2-7; D possibly corresponds to TRBD2 (5 bases). The ends were cut back, 7 bases at V and 5 bases at J, with 12 bases in the middle. The CDR3 totals 12 residues. In DNA, the CDR3 is TGTGCCAGCACGGGAAAAAGGGACGAGCAGTACTTC. Its protein product is CASTGKRDEQYF.

This clonotype has more than one count but fewer than ten. The rearrangement links TRBV25-1 to TRBJ1-3; 10 bases are shared with TRBD1. This CDR3 contains 16 residues. Trimming at V came to 2 bases and at J to 7 bases, leaving 8 bases not matched to a gene. In germline, CDR1 is MGHDK, CDR2 SYGVNS. CDR3 in amino acids: CASSERGLGQGNTIYF. The CDR3 nucleotides are TGTGCCAGCAGTGAAAGGGGATTGGGACAGGGGAACACCATATATTTT.

This clonotype was observed a few times. This chain links TRBV5-5 with TRBJ1-4; TRBD1 matches 8 bases. CDR1 and CDR2 (germline): SGHKS, YYEKEE (reference sequence). With 4 bases clipped from V and 8 bases from J, the junction kept 10 bases outside the gene matches. The CDR3 is 15 residues long. This CDR3 reads CASSKGQGREEKLFF. The CDR3 DNA sequence: TGTGCCAGCAGCAAAGGACAGGGTAGGGAGGAAAAACTGTTTTTT.

This clonotype was detected ten times or more. The chain is built from TRBV20-1 and TRBJ2-3; 8 nucleotides agree with TRBD2. The CDR3 is 17 residues long. Germline V CDR1 and CDR2: DFQATT, SNEGSKA (reference sequence). After removal of 0 bases from V and 0 bases from J, the junction contained 8 bases not matched to a gene. As DNA, the CDR3 is TGCAGTGCTAGAGATTTTTACGGGAGGGGTAGCACAGATACGCAGTATTTT. Translation gives CSARDFYGRGSTDTQYF.

At least ten counts were recorded for this clonotype. This chain joins TRBV20-1 and TRBJ2-1; TRBD2 agrees at 12 bases. This CDR3 contains 16 residues. V shed 4 bases, J shed 6 bases, and the junction held 10 bases outside the gene matches. Germline CDR1 reads DFQATT; CDR2 reads SNEGSKA (reference sequence). DNA for the CDR3: TGCAGTGCTATCCGACTAGCGGGAGTAGTGAGCAATGAGCAGTTCTTC. Its translation is CSAIRLAGVVSNEQFF.

This clonotype has ten or more counts. This sequence joins TRBV12-3 or TRBV12-4 and TRBJ1-2, with D hard to call. Trimming stripped 2 bases from V and 8 bases from J, with 27 bases between. The CDR3 covers 18 residues. CDR3 nucleotides: TGTGCCAGCAGTTTAAAGGTCGGGGTGCAAAGAGGCGCTGGGGGCTACACCTTC. Translated: CASSLKVGVQRGAGGYTF.

This clonotype came up many times. V is TRBV30 and J is TRBJ2-7; tentatively, D is TRBD1 or TRBD2 (5 bases each). Trimming left V 4 bases short and J 0 bases short, with 13 bases between. From germline, CDR1 is GTSNPN and CDR2 SVGIG (reference sequence). The CDR3 is made up of 14 amino acids. CDR3 DNA sequence: TGTGCCTGGACAGACCCGGGACCCTCCTACGAGCAGTACTTC. Amino acid sequence: CAWTDPGPSYEQYF. The full variable domain, completed using reference TRBV30 and TRBJ2-7, is SQTIHQWPATLVQPVGSPLSLECTVEGTSNPNLYWYRQAAGRGLQLLFYSVGIGQISSEVPQNLSASRPQDRQFILSSKKLLLSDSGFYLCAWTDPGPSYEQYFGPGTRLTVT.

This clonotype was observed at least ten times. CDR3 coding DNA: TGTGCCAGCTCACCGAGGGAATCAGATACGCAGTATTTT. As protein: CASSPRESDTQYF. The chain uses TRBV18 and TRBJ2-3, with a possible D match to TRBD2 (5 bases). CDR1 KGHSH and CDR2 LQKENI come from the germline V gene. Trimming stripped 3 bases from V and 4 bases from J, with 8 bases between. CDR3 size: 13 residues. Together with reference TRBV18 and TRBJ2-3, the CDR3 gives the full variable domain: NAGVMQNPRHLVRRRGQEARLRCSPMKGHSHVYWYRQLPEEGLKFMVYLQKENIIDESGMPKERFSAEFPKEGPSILRIQQVVRGDSAAYFCASSPRESDTQYFGPGTRLTVL.